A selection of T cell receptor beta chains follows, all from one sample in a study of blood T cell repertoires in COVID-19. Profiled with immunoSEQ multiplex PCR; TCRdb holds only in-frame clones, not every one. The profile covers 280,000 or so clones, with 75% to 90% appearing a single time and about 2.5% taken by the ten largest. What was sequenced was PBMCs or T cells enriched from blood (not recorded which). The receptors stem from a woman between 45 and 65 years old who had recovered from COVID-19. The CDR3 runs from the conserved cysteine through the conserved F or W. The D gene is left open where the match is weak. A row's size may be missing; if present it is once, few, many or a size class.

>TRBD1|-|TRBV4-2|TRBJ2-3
CASSQNRGLDTQYF
TGTGCCAGCAGCCAGAACAGGGGGCTCGATACGCAGTATTTT
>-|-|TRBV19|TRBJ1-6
CASSVGQTNSPLHF
TGTGCCAGTAGTGTCGGACAGACGAATTCACCCCTCCACTTT
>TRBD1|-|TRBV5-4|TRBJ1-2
CASSLGQVRANYGYTF
TGTGCCAGCAGCCTGGGACAGGTGAGGGCTAACTATGGCTACACCTTC
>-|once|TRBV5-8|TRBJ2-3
CASSLARRGSTDTQYF
TGTGCCAGCAGCTTGGCCAGGCGGGGAAGCACAGATACGCAGTATTTT
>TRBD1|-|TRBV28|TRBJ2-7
CASRDGQGNFYEQYF
TGTGCCAGCAGGGATGGACAGGGTAATTTTTACGAGCAGTACTTC
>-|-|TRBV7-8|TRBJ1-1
CASSTRGEAFF
TGTGCCAGCAGCACCAGGGGAGAAGCTTTCTTT
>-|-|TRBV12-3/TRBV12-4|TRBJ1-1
CASSMDSNTEAFF
TGTGCCAGCAGTATGGACTCGAACACTGAAGCTTTCTTT
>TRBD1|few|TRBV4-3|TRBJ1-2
CASSQELVTTGNGYTF
TGCGCCAGCAGCCAAGAATTGGTTACGACAGGGAATGGCTACACCTTC
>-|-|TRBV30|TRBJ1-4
CAWTRGISGVNEKLFF
TGTGCCTGGACTAGAGGTATCTCTGGCGTTAACGAAAAACTGTTTTTT
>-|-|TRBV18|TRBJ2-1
CASSPFRGVNNEQFF
TGTGCCAGCTCACCGTTCAGGGGTGTTAACAATGAGCAGTTCTTC
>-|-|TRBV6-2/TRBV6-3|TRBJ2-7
CASSYIDVGLSYEQYF
TGTGCCAGCAGTTACATCGATGTGGGCTTATCCTACGAGCAGTACTTC
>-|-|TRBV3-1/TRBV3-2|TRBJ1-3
CASSQHPRTVSSGNTIYF
TGTGCCAGCAGCCAACATCCTAGGACAGTCAGCTCTGGAAACACCATATATTTT
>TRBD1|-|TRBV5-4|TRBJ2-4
CASSLSPGQGNIQYF
TGTGCCAGCAGCTTGTCTCCGGGACAGGGAAACATTCAGTACTTC
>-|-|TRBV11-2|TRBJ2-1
CASSANRDEQFF
TGTGCCAGCAGCGCGAACAGGGACGAGCAGTTCTTC
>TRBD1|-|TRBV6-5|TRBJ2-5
CASRHRDRQETQYF
TGTGCCAGCAGACACCGGGACAGACAAGAGACCCAGTACTTC
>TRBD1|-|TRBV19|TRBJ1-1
CASRPDRGNTEAFF
TGTGCCAGTAGGCCGGACAGGGGAAACACTGAAGCTTTCTTT
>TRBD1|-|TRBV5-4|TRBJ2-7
CASSATGGRSYEQYF
TGTGCCAGCAGCGCGACAGGGGGCCGCTCCTACGAGCAGTACTTC
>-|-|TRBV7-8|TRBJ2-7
CASSLYRDEQYF
TGTGCCAGCAGCTTGTACAGGGACGAGCAGTACTTC
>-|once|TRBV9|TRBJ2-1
CASSKQGGGHYNEQFF
TGTGCCAGCAGCAAACAGGGAGGGGGGCACTACAATGAGCAGTTCTTC
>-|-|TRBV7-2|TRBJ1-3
CASSLVAGIGNTIYF
TGTGCCAGCAGCTTAGTAGCAGGGATTGGAAACACCATATATTTT
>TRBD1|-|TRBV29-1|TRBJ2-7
CSVVLQGVYEQYF
TGCAGCGTTGTGTTACAGGGGGTTTACGAGCAGTACTTC
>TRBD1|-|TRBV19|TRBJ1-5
CASKSAGGTNQPQHF
TGTGCCAGTAAAAGCGCAGGGGGCACCAATCAGCCCCAGCATTTT
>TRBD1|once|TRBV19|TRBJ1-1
CASSLGTAATEAFF
TGTGCCAGTAGTCTGGGGACAGCGGCCACTGAAGCTTTCTTT
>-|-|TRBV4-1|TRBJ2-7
CASSRQDLDYEQYF
TGCGCCAGCAGCCGCCAAGACCTAGACTACGAGCAGTACTTC
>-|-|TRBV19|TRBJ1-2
CASSPLDSYGYTF
TGTGCCAGTAGTCCTCTGGACAGCTATGGCTACACCTTC
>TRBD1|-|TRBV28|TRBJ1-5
CASRQGPYYQPQHF
TGTGCCAGCCGACAGGGCCCATACTATCAGCCCCAGCATTTT
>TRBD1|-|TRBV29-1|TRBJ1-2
CSVETTTGEDGYTF
TGCAGCGTTGAAACAACGACAGGGGAGGATGGCTACACCTTC
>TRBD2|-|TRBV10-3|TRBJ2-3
CAISPSGRPTDTQYF
TGTGCCATCAGCCCTAGCGGGAGGCCAACAGATACGCAGTATTTT
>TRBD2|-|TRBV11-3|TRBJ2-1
CASSEGLAGVDEQFF
TGTGCCAGCAGCGAGGGGCTAGCGGGAGTGGATGAGCAGTTCTTC
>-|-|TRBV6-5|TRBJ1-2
CASSPYRSGTHGYTF
TGTGCCAGCAGTCCATACCGATCCGGGACACATGGCTACACCTTC
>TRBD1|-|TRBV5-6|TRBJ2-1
CASRTGTGFLHEQFF
TGTGCCAGCAGAACCGGGACAGGGTTTTTACATGAGCAGTTCTTC
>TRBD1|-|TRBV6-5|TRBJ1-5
CASSEGQVNTQHF
TGTGCCAGCAGCGAGGGACAGGTCAATACCCAGCATTTT
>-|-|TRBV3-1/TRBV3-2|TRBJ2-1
CASSQEVGFSYNEQFF
TGTGCCAGCAGCCAAGAGGTCGGTTTCTCCTACAATGAGCAGTTCTTC